The 20 T cell receptor beta chains reported below all come from one sample, sequenced in a study of blood T cell repertoires in COVID-19. Produced via immunoSEQ multiplex PCR; TCRdb's table is partial and in-frame only. Altogether around 59,000 clones are present, 88% being singletons, with the ten largest covering 4.8%. The sequenced material came from peripheral blood. All receptors derive from a man aged 60 to 75 with acute or convalescent COVID-19.

This clone occurred once. The V gene is TRBV9, the J gene TRBJ1-1, with no clear D. V lost 4 bases and J 4 bases, leaving 14 bases between the germline ends. Germline V gene sequence: CDR1 SGDLS, CDR2 YYNGEE. This CDR3 is 14 amino acids long. The CDR3 region has the DNA TGTGCCAGCAGCCCCCAGATGGTGGCCACTGAAGCTTTCTTT. It yields the protein CASSPQMVATEAFF.

The V gene is TRBV5-1, the J gene TRBJ1-5; TRBD1 aligns across 9 bases. The junction had 7 bases not matched to a gene; V was cut back by 4 bases and J by 5 bases. Germline V gene sequence: CDR1 SGHRS, CDR2 YFSETQ. The CDR3 extends over 15 amino acids. The CDR3 DNA reads TGCGCCAGCAGCATCGGGACAGGGAGGGATCAGCCCCAGCATTTT. It codes for CASSIGTGRDQPQHF.

The chain employs TRBV9 and TRBJ2-2, with D maybe TRBD2 (5 bases). The CDR3 spans 12 residues. Per the germline V gene, CDR1 is SGDLS and CDR2 is YYNGEE. Trimming removed 4 bases from V and 9 bases from J, with 10 bases in between. For the CDR3, the DNA is TGTGCCAGCAGCATGACGGGGTGGGAGCTGTTTTTT. This sequence encodes CASSMTGWELFF.

The DNA of the CDR3 is TGTGCCAGCTCAGGACAGCCAGGTCAGCCCCAGCATTTT. It codes for CASSGQPGQPQHF. V usage is TRBV18 and J usage is TRBJ1-5; the D gene is possibly TRBD1 (6 bases). Looked up from germline, CDR1 is KGHSH and CDR2 is LQKENI. Between the trimmed V and J ends, which lost 5 bases and 6 bases, there was a span of 11 bases. CDR3 length equals 13 residues.

The chain joins TRBV5-1 to TRBJ2-1, with TRBD2 matching 8 bases. Germline V gene data show CDR1 as SGHRS and CDR2 as YFSETQ. The trim removed 7 bases at V and 9 bases at J, leaving 12 bases unmatched. This CDR3 spans 14 amino acids. CDR3 sequence reads: CASRRGSGSGEQFF. CDR3 coding DNA: TGCGCCAGCCGCCGGGGGAGCGGGAGCGGTGAGCAGTTCTTC.

The rearrangement links TRBV6-1 to TRBJ2-7, with 9 bases matching TRBD2. The V gene end was trimmed by 5 bases and the J gene end by 0 bases; junction bases not matched to a gene: 5. CDR3 length equals 15 residues. CDR1 is MNHNS, CDR2 SASEGT, per germline. This chain's CDR3 is CASSLAGASSYEQYF. The CDR3 DNA is TGTGCCAGCAGTTTAGCGGGGGCTAGCTCCTACGAGCAGTACTTC.

This sequence joins TRBV7-9 and TRBJ1-5; TRBD1 is a possible D gene (5 bases). Deletions cut 5 bases from V and 7 bases from J, with 12 bases between. This CDR3 contains 13 residues. Germline values: CDR1 SEHNR, CDR2 FQNEAQ (reference sequence). The chain's CDR3 is CASSRDFAQPQHF. The CDR3 nucleotides read TGTGCCAGCAGCCGGGACTTTGCCCAGCCCCAGCATTTT.

This sequence joins TRBV6-5 and TRBJ1-3; D possibly corresponds to TRBD1 (6 bases). The CDR3 spans 15 residues. Per the germline V gene, CDR1 is MNHEY and CDR2 is SVGAGI. V was shortened by 6 bases and J by 0 bases, with 12 bases between the two germline ends. This CDR3 is CASSLQGSSGNTIYF. CDR3 nucleotide sequence: TGTGCCAGCAGCTTACAGGGAAGCTCTGGAAACACCATATATTTT.

V is TRBV6-5 and J is TRBJ2-2, with 7 bases lining up with TRBD1. From germline, CDR1 is MNHEY and CDR2 SVGAGI. CDR3 length: 15 residues. V gave up 6 bases and J gave up 1 base; unmatched junction bases: 5. The CDR3 region has the DNA TGTGCCAGCAGGAACAGGGGTCTGAACACCGGGGAGCTGTTTTTT. Its protein product is CASRNRGLNTGELFF.

The chain couples TRBV3-1 (or the pseudogene TRBV3-2) to TRBJ2-3, with a tentative D call TRBD2 (6 bases). CDR1 is LGHDT and CDR2 is YNNKEL in the germline V gene (reference sequence). Trimming shortened V by 4 bases and J by 2 bases, and 10 bases separated the two germline ends. The CDR3 runs 14 residues. The CDR3 DNA is TGTGCCAGCAGCCTTAGCGGTTCCACAGATACGCAGTATTTT. Protein product: CASSLSGSTDTQYF.

The chain couples TRBV7-9 to TRBJ2-2; D gene uncertain. There are 16 residues in the CDR3. V was trimmed by 2 bases and J by 1 base, leaving 11 bases between them. CDR1 is SEHNR and CDR2 is FQNEAQ in the germline V gene (reference sequence). The CDR3 spells CASSLRAPGNTGELFF. CDR3 sequence (DNA): TGTGCCAGCAGCTTACGAGCGCCGGGGAACACCGGGGAGCTGTTTTTT.

The V call is TRBV4-1, the J call TRBJ2-7; tentatively, D is TRBD2 (6 bases). Trimming removed 3 bases at V and 0 bases at J, with 18 bases between. CDR3 size: 17 residues. Germline V gene lookup returns CDR1 MGHRA and CDR2 YSYEKL. CDR3 amino acids: CASSHVPNSGSSYEQYF. The CDR3 region has the DNA TGCGCCAGCAGCCACGTCCCGAATAGCGGTAGCTCCTACGAGCAGTACTTC.

The chain couples TRBV29-1 to TRBJ2-1, with D perhaps TRBD2 (7 bases). The germline V gene encodes CDR1 SQVTM and CDR2 ANQGSEA. Trimming stripped 6 bases from V and 9 bases from J, with 15 bases between. This CDR3 is 12 amino acids long. CDR3 sequence reads: CSVSWGGGEQFF. CDR3 DNA: TGCAGCGTCTCGTGGGGGGGCGGTGAGCAGTTCTTC.

CDR3 region: CASSPPGGTGELFF. In nucleotides, the CDR3 is TGTGCCAGCAGCCCGCCAGGGGGCACCGGGGAGCTGTTTTTT. This chain uses TRBV7-3 with TRBJ2-2; TRBD1 matches at 7 bases. The CDR3 totals 14 residues. Germline V CDR1 and CDR2: SGHTA, FQGTGA. With 5 bases clipped from V and 4 bases from J, the junction kept 4 bases outside the gene matches.

The chain joins TRBV27 to TRBJ2-7; D perhaps matches TRBD1 (6 bases). The germline V gene has CDR1 MNHEY and CDR2 SMNVEV (reference sequence). There are 14 residues in the CDR3. V was clipped by 3 bases and J by 2 bases, with 11 bases between them. CDR3 nucleotide sequence: TGTGCCAGCAGTTTCGAAGGGGGACCCTACGAGCAGTACTTC. Its translation is CASSFEGGPYEQYF.

The chain joins TRBV3-1 (or the pseudogene TRBV3-2) to TRBJ1-2; 8 nucleotides agree with TRBD1. V lost 0 bases, J lost 8 bases, and 8 bases stayed unmatched. This CDR3 comprises 15 residues. Germline V lookup: CDR1 LGHDT, CDR2 YNNKEL (reference sequence). CDR3: CASSQDPRGRGGYTF. The DNA for the CDR3 is TGTGCCAGCAGCCAAGACCCCAGGGGGCGAGGAGGCTACACCTTC.

This chain uses TRBV15 with TRBJ2-1, with TRBD1 identical over 7 bases. Unmatched junction bases numbered 6, after V lost 4 bases and J lost 0 bases. Germline CDR1 is LNHNV and CDR2 is YYDKDF (reference sequence). The CDR3 has 16 residues. For the CDR3, the DNA is TGTGCCACCAGCAACCGGGACAGAAGCTCCTACAATGAGCAGTTCTTC. Its protein product is CATSNRDRSSYNEQFF.

As DNA, the CDR3 is TGTGCCAGCAGCTTTCGCGGGGGGAGCTCCTACAATGAGCAGTTCTTC. Protein product: CASSFRGGSSYNEQFF. This chain joins TRBV7-3 and TRBJ2-1, with 8 bases aligning to TRBD2. Germline-derived CDR1 and CDR2 are SGHTA and FQGTGA. The CDR3 is 16 residues long. V shed 3 bases, J shed 0 bases, and the junction held 4 bases outside the gene matches.

V is TRBV18 and J is TRBJ2-7; D gene uncertain. The ends were cut back, 3 bases at V and 3 bases at J, with 6 bases in the middle. Germline CDR1 is KGHSH and CDR2 is LQKENI. The CDR3 spans 12 residues. CDR3 sequence reads: CASSPWSYEQYF. In DNA, the CDR3 is TGTGCCAGCTCACCTTGGAGCTACGAGCAGTACTTC.

This chain uses TRBV24-1 with TRBJ1-2; 8 bases line up with TRBD1. After removal of 2 bases from V and 0 bases from J, the junction contained 7 bases not matched to a gene. The germline gives CDR1 KGHDR, CDR2 SFDVKD. This CDR3 region has 17 residues. The CDR3 region is CATSDSQGGSSNYGYTF. CDR3 DNA: TGTGCCACCAGTGATTCACAGGGGGGGTCCTCTAACTATGGCTACACCTTC.